The next 21 T cell receptor beta chains were all read from a single sample in a study of cytomegalovirus exposure and HLA in healthy donors. A multiplex PCR was run with 60 Vbeta primers and 13 Jbeta primers. Only in-frame clones appear in the TCRdb table, and some are missing; sequencing was by immunoSEQ multiplex PCR. The sample has 150,000 to 200,000 clones; roughly 85% are singletons. Sequencing was done on a sample of PBMCs. Every receptor here comes from a young woman in good health and CMV-seronegative.

CDR3 amino acids: CASGSGSMNTEAFF. CDR3 DNA: TGTGCCAGCGGGAGTGGCAGTATGAACACTGAAGCTTTCTTT. The chain links TRBV2 to TRBJ1-1; D remains unclear. Deletions cut 8 bases from V and 0 bases from J, with 13 bases between. The CDR3 covers 14 residues. Germline CDR1 reads SNHLY; CDR2 reads FYNNEI.

In DNA, the CDR3 is TGTGCCAGCAGCCAAGATCTCAGGCTACCAAACTACGAGCAGTACTTC. It specifies CASSQDLRLPNYEQYF. This chain joins TRBV4-2 and TRBJ2-7; D not resolved. The V and J ends lost 0 bases and 3 bases respectively, with 15 bases between them. The CDR3 consists of 16 residues. Germline CDR1 reads LGHNA; CDR2 reads YNFKEQ.

The V call is TRBV9, the J call TRBJ2-3; TRBD1 matches 10 bases. Germline V gene lookup returns CDR1 SGDLS and CDR2 YYNGEE. This CDR3 comprises 14 residues. V was clipped by 3 bases and J by 5 bases; unmatched bases: 3. The CDR3 bases are TGTGCCAGCAGCGCTGACAGGGGGCGAGATACGCAGTATTTT. Translated, it gives CASSADRGRDTQYF.

The chain employs TRBV27 and TRBJ1-2; 10 nucleotides match TRBD1. The CDR3 extends over 16 amino acids. CDR1 is MNHEY and CDR2 is SMNVEV in the germline V gene (reference sequence). The V segment lost 4 bases and the J segment 3 bases; nucleotides outside the gene matches: 8. The CDR3 bases are TGTGCCAGCAGTTCCCCCCGGACAGGGGGGGACTATGGCTACACCTTC. Translating gives CASSSPRTGGDYGYTF.

The chain carries TRBV28 and TRBJ2-1; 9 bases match TRBD2. CDR1 MDHEN and CDR2 SYDVKM come from the germline V gene. The J segment lost 10 bases and the V segment lost 5 bases, leaving 9 bases of the junction unmatched. The length of the CDR3 is 14 residues. The CDR3, as DNA: TGTGCCAGCAGTCGCGCTAGCGGGGTTATGGAGCAGTTCTTC. It translates to CASSRASGVMEQFF.

The V call is TRBV28, the J call TRBJ2-7; 7 nucleotides line up with TRBD1. In germline, CDR1 is MDHEN, CDR2 SYDVKM. V lost 6 bases to trimming and J lost 6 bases; unmatched junction nucleotides: 11. The CDR3 is made up of 14 amino acids. CDR3 DNA: TGTGCCAGCAGGTACCCGGGACAGTCGGGCGAGCAGTACTTC. Protein: CASRYPGQSGEQYF.

The rearrangement uses TRBV5-4 and TRBJ1-2, with TRBD1 identical over 10 bases. Germline-derived CDR1 and CDR2 are SGHNT and YYREEE (reference sequence). This CDR3 comprises 19 residues. V was clipped by 0 bases and J by 5 bases; unmatched bases: 16. CDR3 region: CASSLARPGQGKGFYGYTF. CDR3 DNA: TGTGCCAGCAGCTTGGCTCGTCCGGGACAGGGGAAGGGATTTTATGGCTACACCTTC.

About this clone itself: Other DNA sequences within the sample encode an identical CDR3. The rearrangement links TRBV10-3 to TRBJ2-2; 7 bases are a match to TRBD1. Trimming took 0 bases from V and 5 from J; bases not matched to a gene: 3. CDR3 length equals 15 residues. Germline CDR1 is ENHRY and CDR2 is SYGVKD. The CDR3 loop is CAISESGTATGELFF. CDR3 nucleotides: TGTGCCATCAGTGAGTCTGGGACAGCAACCGGGGAGCTGTTTTTT.

The chain joins TRBV29-1 to TRBJ2-2; the D is unclear. Germline V gene sequence: CDR1 SQVTM, CDR2 ANQGSEA. The CDR3 is made up of 11 amino acids. Trimming left V 6 bases short and J 4 bases short, with 6 bases between. CDR3 protein: CSVALTGELFF. For the CDR3, the DNA is TGCAGCGTGGCCCTCACCGGGGAGCTGTTTTTT.

This chain uses TRBV9 with TRBJ2-3, with 8 nucleotides matching TRBD2. Germline trimming cut 0 bases from V and 0 bases from J; bases unmatched to any gene: 0. The CDR3 is 15 amino acids. CDR1 is SGDLS and CDR2 is YYNGEE in the germline V gene. The CDR3 here is CASSVASGSTDTQYF. The CDR3 DNA is TGTGCCAGCAGCGTAGCTAGCGGGAGCACAGATACGCAGTATTTT.

This chain connects TRBV19 to TRBJ2-2; 9 positions match TRBD2. Germline-derived CDR1 and CDR2 are LNHDA and SQIVND (reference sequence). V trimming: 0 bases; J trimming: 5 bases; junction bases outside the gene matches: 7. There are 17 residues in the CDR3. Written as DNA, the CDR3 is TGTGCCAGTAGTATAGATGTAGGGCTAGCGGGAACCGGGGAGCTGTTTTTT. Its protein is CASSIDVGLAGTGELFF.

The chain couples TRBV6-5 to TRBJ2-5; 7 nucleotides agree with TRBD2. The DNA end is more similar to TRBJ2-7, so the J call may be wrong. Germline loops: CDR1 MNHEY, CDR2 SVGAGI. This CDR3 contains 14 residues. The CDR3 DNA reads as TGTGCCAGCAGTTACGGGCTAGCGGTCTACGAGCAGTACTTC. It encodes CASSYGLAVYEQYF.

The chain links TRBV6-5 to TRBJ1-1, with no clear D. This CDR3 has 13 amino acids. V was shortened by 5 bases and J by 1 base, with 8 bases between the two germline ends. The germline V gene encodes CDR1 MNHEY and CDR2 SVGAGI. CDR3 loop: CASSLSENTEAFF. The CDR3 bases are TGTGCCAGCAGTCTTTCAGAGAACACTGAAGCTTTCTTT.

The CDR3 DNA follows: TGTGCCAGCAGCTATTATCCGGGGGGCAACTATGGCTACACCTTC. It encodes CASSYYPGGNYGYTF. The chain employs TRBV7-3 and TRBJ1-2, with a possible D match to TRBD1 (6 bases). The V end lost 4 bases, the J end lost 2 bases, and 14 bases lay between the germline ends. This CDR3 contains 15 residues. Germline V gene lookup returns CDR1 SGHTA and CDR2 FQGTGA.

The chain is built from TRBV27 and TRBJ2-5; 7 bases map to TRBD2. The J call may not be correct, given that the DNA end is closer to TRBJ2-7. CDR3 length: 12 residues. The germline V gene encodes CDR1 MNHEY and CDR2 SMNVEV (reference sequence). The CDR3 sequence is CASRGGSYEQYF. CDR3 nucleotide sequence: TGTGCCAGCCGCGGGGGTTCCTACGAGCAGTACTTC.

This clone was picked up one time. The V call is TRBV7-9, the J call TRBJ2-1; 8 nucleotides line up with TRBD2. This CDR3 comprises 18 residues. Germline CDR1 reads SEHNR; CDR2 reads FQNEAQ (reference sequence). With V trimmed by 5 bases and J by 1 base, 13 bases remained unmatched. The CDR3 nucleotides read TGTGCCAGCAGCCCCGCGACCGGGACTAGTGTTTCCTACAATGAGCAGTTCTTC. Its protein is CASSPATGTSVSYNEQFF. Full variable domain (rest looked up from reference TRBV7-9 and TRBJ2-1): DTGVSQNPRHKITKRGQNVTFRCDPISEHNRLYWYRQTLGQGPEFLTYFQNEAQLEKSRLLSDRFSAERPKGSFSTLEIQRTEQGDSAMYLCASSPATGTSVSYNEQFFGPGTRLTVL.

This sequence joins TRBV28 and TRBJ1-4; weak D call: TRBD1 (5 bases). Trimming took 3 bases from V and 6 from J, leaving 17 bases between them. This CDR3 contains 16 residues. The germline CDR1 and CDR2 sequences are MDHEN and SYDVKM. CDR3 loop: CASSFSRGRADEKLFF. The CDR3 region has the DNA TGTGCCAGCAGTTTCTCACGGGGGAGGGCGGATGAAAAACTGTTTTTT.

The CDR3 DNA is TGCGCCAGCAGCCAAGGGGAGGCGCGAAACTATGGCTACACCTTC. Protein product: CASSQGEARNYGYTF. This chain links TRBV4-1 with TRBJ1-2; D gene unclear. The CDR3 is 15 amino acids. Germline CDR1 MGHRA, CDR2 YSYEKL. V shed 1 base and J shed 2 bases, with 11 bases lying between them.

This clone has more than one count but fewer than ten. The chain uses TRBV5-6 and TRBJ1-1, with D uncertain. The ends were cut back, 4 bases at V and 0 bases at J, with 4 bases in the middle. Germline V lookup: CDR1 SGHDT, CDR2 YYEEEE. This CDR3 contains 12 residues. The CDR3 reads CASSLMNTEAFF. The CDR3 DNA sequence: TGTGCCAGCAGCCTTATGAACACTGAAGCTTTCTTT.

This chain joins TRBV6-5 and TRBJ1-1; D perhaps matches TRBD1 (6 bases). V shed 7 bases and J shed 0 bases, with 15 bases lying between them. Germline V gives CDR1 MNHEY, CDR2 SVGAGI. The CDR3 spans 15 residues. The CDR3 region is CASTERGFMNTEAFF. The CDR3 DNA reads as TGTGCCAGCACCGAGAGGGGGTTCATGAACACTGAAGCTTTCTTT.

J is TRBJ1-1 and V is TRBV10-2; D ambiguous. In germline, CDR1 is WSHSY, CDR2 SAAADI. CDR3 length: 13 amino acids. Trimming took off 5 bases at V and 6 bases at J, with 13 bases between the two ends. CDR3 nucleotide sequence: TGCGCCAGCAGTATCACACTACTCGCTGAAGCTTTCTTT. It encodes CASSITLLAEAFF.